The 9 T cell receptor beta chains below were found in one sample sequenced in a study of T cells in Graves' hyperthyroidism and ophthalmopathy. RNA transcripts yielded amplified TCR beta CDR3 regions. Primed by the HTBI set, a first-round RT-PCR was run on the TCR CDR3. In TCRdb, the multiplex PCR reads were re-called with MiXCR into one record per CDR3 protein. The table includes around 300,000 distinct CDR3 sequences, approximately 15% detected once. The sequenced sample consisted of blood. These receptors originate from a woman aged 25-40 years with Graves' hyperthyroidism.

This clonotype was found many times. The CDR3 region is CASSERANTIYF. The DNA for the CDR3 is TGTGCCAGCAGTGAACGAGCAAACACCATATATTTT. The chain couples TRBV2 to TRBJ1-3; D is uncertain. Germline loops: CDR1 SNHLY, CDR2 FYNNEI. The CDR3 totals 12 residues. V dropped 2 bases and J dropped 6 bases, with 5 bases sitting between them.

This clonotype was seen more than once but under ten times. The rearrangement joins TRBV4-1 to TRBJ2-7; TRBD2 agrees at 10 bases. CDR1 and CDR2 from the germline V gene are MGHRA and YSYEKL. J was trimmed by 2 bases and V by 1 base; bases with no gene match: 2. The CDR3 is made up of 15 amino acids. The CDR3 DNA sequence: TGCGCCAGCAGCCAAGCTAGCGGGAGAACCTACGAGCAGTACTTC. Translated, it gives CASSQASGRTYEQYF.

This chain connects TRBV30 to TRBJ2-2; 8 positions agree with TRBD2. Germline V gene data show CDR1 as GTSNPN and CDR2 as SVGIG (reference sequence). There are 18 residues in the CDR3. The V gene end was trimmed by 2 bases and the J gene end by 1 base; junction bases not matched to a gene: 12. CDR3 loop: CAWSRGPKRGLNTGELFF. CDR3 sequence (DNA): TGTGCCTGGAGTCGTGGGCCCAAGCGGGGGCTGAACACCGGGGAGCTGTTTTTT.

This clonotype has a count of ten or more. This rearrangement joins TRBV20-1 to TRBJ2-7; 7 nucleotides match TRBD1. This CDR3 is 17 amino acids long. Germline CDR1 DFQATT, CDR2 SNEGSKA (reference sequence). V lost 3 bases and J lost 1; bases outside the gene matches: 15. DNA of the CDR3: TGCAGTGCTAGTTCTCATGGGCGACAGGGATCGTCCTACGAGCAGTACTTC. Its protein product is CSASSHGRQGSSYEQYF.

This clonotype was found many times. This chain connects TRBV11-1 to TRBJ2-7, with D possibly TRBD2 on 6 matching bases. V lost 4 bases, J lost 3 bases, and 7 bases lay in between. The CDR3 consists of 12 residues. Per the germline V gene, CDR1 is SGHAT and CDR2 is FQDESV (reference sequence). This chain's CDR3 is CASSSGGYEQYF. In DNA, the CDR3 is TGTGCCAGCAGCTCCGGGGGCTACGAGCAGTACTTC.

This clonotype was picked up many times. This chain links TRBV19 with TRBJ2-3; 9 bases line up with TRBD2. Per germline, CDR1 LNHDA and CDR2 SQIVND (reference sequence). This CDR3 is built from 17 residues. Losses at the gene ends were 3 bases for V and 4 bases for J; bases not matched to a gene: 11. The CDR3 reads CASSMQPGLANPDTQYF. The CDR3 DNA sequence: TGTGCCAGTAGTATGCAACCGGGACTAGCTAACCCAGATACGCAGTATTTT.

In this sample, this clonotype turned up many times. The J gene is TRBJ2-7, the V gene TRBV20-1, with D perhaps TRBD1 (5 bases). Germline V gives CDR1 DFQATT, CDR2 SNEGSKA (reference sequence). The V end was cut by 1 base, the J end by 7 bases, with 17 bases between. This CDR3 is 14 amino acids long. DNA for the CDR3: TGCAGTGCTAGAGTATTGGGGCTCCAGGAGGAGCAGTACTTC. As protein: CSARVLGLQEEQYF.

This clonotype was detected many times. The chain links TRBV28 to TRBJ2-3; D is unresolved. The CDR3 has 17 amino acids. Germline values: CDR1 MDHEN, CDR2 SYDVKM. The V gene lost 9 bases and the J gene lost 5 bases, with 27 bases spanning the gap. The CDR3 bases are TGTGCCAGGAGCAGGCCTCGGTGTCCCATACGCCGAGATACGCAGTATTTT. Its translation: CARSRPRCPIRRDTQYF.

This chain links TRBV11-2 with TRBJ1-2, with 9 bases fitting TRBD1. Germline lookup yields CDR1 SGHAT and CDR2 FQNNGV. The CDR3 runs to 16 residues. The ends lost 3 bases at V and 4 bases at J; junction bases unmatched: 9. CDR3 bases: TGTGCCAGCAGCTTGGCTGGGACAGGGAATTTCTATGGCTACACCTTC. Protein: CASSLAGTGNFYGYTF. The whole variable domain, filled in from reference TRBV11-2 and TRBJ1-2, reads EAGVAQSPRYKIIEKRQSVAFWCNPISGHATLYWYQQILGQGPKLLIQFQNNGVVDDSQLPKDRFSAERLKGVDSTLKIQPAKLEDSAVYLCASSLAGTGNFYGYTFGSGTRLTVV.